This T cell receptor (beta chain) was retrieved from a study of regulatory T cells in long-lasting Graves disease. Background on the study: Patients met the persistent Graves' disease definition after over 5 years of antithyroid drugs with positive TSH receptor antibodies.

General study points: New patients shared about 910 public clonotypes, and persistent patients shared more, with around 2,600. Newly diagnosed patients had higher TCR diversity than persistent Graves' patients did.

The time point denotes: persistent/refractory GD, antithyroid drugs over 5 years with positive TRAb. PBMC-derived RNA was used for the TCR library. This clonotype appeared a few times. Its antigen is not known. With iRepertoire HTBI primers and Arm-PCR of CDR3 regions, TCR beta libraries were built. TCRdb reanalysed the multiplex PCR reads using MiXCR and keeps one entry per CDR3 protein. The top ten hold roughly 56% of the sample, which has about 290,000 distinct CDR3 sequences, roughly a fifth seen once. Deletions cut 3 bases from V and 6 bases from J, with 8 bases between. CDR3 length: 12 amino acids. The germline CDR1 and CDR2 sequences are DFQATT and SNEGSKA (reference sequence).

This specimen was peripheral blood mononuclear cells (PBMCs), taken when the disease was refractory, from a patient treated with antithyroid drugs. The chain is built from TRBV20-1 and TRBJ2-2; a possible D gene is TRBD1 (5 bases). The clonotype comes from a female donor with Graves disease. The CDR3 coding sequence is TGCAGTGCTAGGAAAGGGGCCGGGGAGCTGTTTTTT. It encodes CSARKGAGELFF.